This T cell receptor (beta chain) was recovered during a study of blood T cells in healthy people across ages. The overall study: Template-switching capture recovered about one barcoded beta molecule per two T cells.

Germline V lookup: CDR1 SGHTA, CDR2 FQGNSA. The trim removed 5 bases at V and 0 bases at J, leaving 14 bases unmatched. The length of the CDR3 is 19 residues. Each sample used at least 7 million PBMCs. No fewer than 5 micrograms of total RNA were isolated from every sample. Sample-barcoded 5' priming and a J-beta primer mix drove a second PCR of 7 to 11 cycles. One entry per CDR3 protein results from TCRdb running MiXCR on the 5' RACE reads. Of hundreds of thousands of distinct CDR3 sequences listed, 40% to 50% are singletons. Sequenced sample: blood. The rearrangement joins TRBV7-2 to TRBJ2-1; 9 bases fit TRBD2. The TCR originated in a man in his fifties or sixties in good health. Written as DNA, the CDR3 is TGTGCCAGCAGCAATATTCTAGCGGGGAAACTTAGCTCCTACAATGAGCAGTTCTTC. As protein: CASSNILAGKLSSYNEQFF.